The 18 T cell receptor beta chains below were found in one sample sequenced in a study of chemoradiotherapy in HPV16-positive cancers. Produced via immunoSEQ multiplex PCR; TCRdb's table is partial and in-frame only. This table holds tens of thousands of clones, about 85% found once. The specimen comprised blood, sampled from a patient who underwent chemoradiotherapy. These receptors all come from a human donor with HPV-associated anogenital cancer.

The rearrangement links TRBV28 to TRBJ1-4; TRBD1 matches at 8 bases. Germline V gene data show CDR1 as MDHEN and CDR2 as SYDVKM. This CDR3 is built from 14 residues. J lost 8 bases, V lost 2 bases, and 4 bases had no gene match. The CDR3 region has the DNA TGTGCCAGCAGTTTAGGACAGGGTCGGGAAAAACTGTTTTTT. The encoded protein is CASSLGQGREKLFF.

This chain links TRBV2 with TRBJ2-5; D gene uncertain. The CDR3 covers 11 residues. The V and J ends lost 11 bases and 2 bases respectively, with 9 bases between them. The germline V gene encodes CDR1 SNHLY and CDR2 FYNNEI. CDR3 in amino acids: CAGGVQETQYF. The CDR3 DNA reads as TGTGCCGGTGGGGTTCAAGAGACCCAGTACTTC.

The V and J genes are TRBV6-5 and TRBJ1-1; no clear D gene. This CDR3 spans 15 amino acids. The germline gives CDR1 MNHEY, CDR2 SVGAGI. V was clipped by 0 bases and J by 4 bases, with 12 bases between them. The CDR3, as DNA: TGTGCCAGCAGTTACTCTATGGCGGGTTTCACTGAAGCTTTCTTT. Translating it yields CASSYSMAGFTEAFF.

The J gene is TRBJ2-2, the V gene TRBV4-3, with 8 bases aligning to TRBD2. The germline CDR1 and CDR2 sequences are LGHNA and YSLEER. V shed 0 bases and J 4 bases; nucleotides not matched to a gene: 7. CDR3 length: 17 amino acids. The CDR3 bases are TGCGCCAGCAGCCAAGACTCCAGCGGGGGCCGCACCGGGGAGCTGTTTTTT. Translation gives CASSQDSSGGRTGELFF.

The chain uses TRBV18 and TRBJ2-3, with 7 nucleotides matching TRBD2. Trimming took 3 bases from V and 2 from J; bases not matched to a gene: 5. CDR1 is KGHSH and CDR2 is LQKENI in the germline V gene. This CDR3 region has 15 residues. This CDR3 reads CASSPLAVDTDTQYF. Written as DNA, the CDR3 is TGTGCCAGCTCACCCCTAGCGGTAGACACAGATACGCAGTATTTT. Full variable domain (missing parts from reference TRBV18 and TRBJ2-3): NAGVMQNPRHLVRRRGQEARLRCSPMKGHSHVYWYRQLPEEGLKFMVYLQKENIIDESGMPKERFSAEFPKEGPSILRIQQVVRGDSAAYFCASSPLAVDTDTQYFGPGTRLTVL.

The chain recombines TRBV10-3 with TRBJ2-3; possibly TRBD1 for D (5 bases). CDR1 and CDR2 from the germline V gene are ENHRY and SYGVKD. The CDR3 is made up of 14 amino acids. The V and J ends lost 6 bases and 4 bases respectively, with 14 bases between them. CDR3 sequence: CAISSREGADTQYF. CDR3 sequence (DNA): TGTGCCATCAGCAGCAGGGAAGGTGCAGATACGCAGTATTTT.

The chain uses TRBV7-9 and TRBJ1-1, with D possibly matching TRBD1 (5 bases). The CDR3 consists of 14 residues. Germline CDR1 SEHNR, CDR2 FQNEAQ (reference sequence). Between the trimmed V and J ends, which lost 10 bases and 11 bases, there was a span of 26 bases. In nucleotides, the CDR3 is TGTGCCACATCGGACTCCGGGACCCCTTCCAGCGCTTTCTTT. Translated, it gives CATSDSGTPSSAFF.

The CDR3 protein is CASRGSLEFAGELFF. In DNA form, the CDR3 reads TGTGCCAGCAGGGGGAGTCTAGAATTCGCCGGGGAGCTGTTTTTT. The V gene is TRBV28, the J gene TRBJ2-2; D may be TRBD2 (5 bases). Trimming shortened V by 6 bases and J by 6 bases, and 17 bases separated the two germline ends. The CDR3 loop spans 15 amino acids. Germline V gene lookup returns CDR1 MDHEN and CDR2 SYDVKM.

J is TRBJ1-4 and V is TRBV6-5; 8 bases are a match to TRBD1. Germline V gene lookup returns CDR1 MNHEY and CDR2 SVGAGI. Trimming at V came to 7 bases and at J to 8 bases, leaving 12 bases not matched to a gene. The CDR3 consists of 15 residues. The CDR3 is CASKRAGQGGEKLFF. The DNA for the CDR3 is TGTGCCAGCAAGAGAGCTGGACAGGGAGGGGAAAAACTGTTTTTT.

V gene TRBV9 combines with J gene TRBJ1-1, with 8 bases aligning to TRBD1. This CDR3 has 18 residues. Germline CDR1 reads SGDLS; CDR2 reads YYNGEE. V trimming: 6 bases; J trimming: 0 bases; junction bases outside the gene matches: 16. The CDR3 loop reads CASTAWDRPQLMNTEAFF. The CDR3 coding sequence is TGTGCCAGCACAGCCTGGGACAGGCCTCAGTTAATGAACACTGAAGCTTTCTTT. Based on the CDR3 plus reference TRBV9 and TRBJ1-1, the full variable domain is DSGVTQTPKHLITATGQRVTLRCSPRSGDLSVYWYQQSLDQGLQFLIQYYNGEERAKGNILERFSAQQFPDLHSELNLSSLELGDSALYFCASTAWDRPQLMNTEAFFGQGTRLTVV.

V gene TRBV15 combines with J gene TRBJ2-1, with 8 bases lining up with TRBD2. V gave up 3 bases and J gave up 5 bases; unmatched junction bases: 9. The CDR3 is 16 residues long. The V gene's germline CDR1 is LNHNV and CDR2 YYDKDF (reference sequence). The CDR3 DNA is TGTGCCACCAGCAGTCCCAGCGGGGGTATTGACAATGAGCAGTTCTTC. This translates into CATSSPSGGIDNEQFF.

CDR3 DNA sequence: TGTGCCAGCAGCCCGGGACCAGAATACAATGAGCAGTTCTTC. This translates into CASSPGPEYNEQFF. The chain combines TRBV13 with TRBJ2-1, with D perhaps given as TRBD1 or TRBD2 (5 bases each). The CDR3 consists of 14 residues. V lost 5 bases and J lost 4, with 12 bases in between. CDR1 is PRHDT, CDR2 FYEKMQ, per germline (reference sequence).

This clone was counted between two and nine times. The genes are TRBV19 and TRBJ1-3, with TRBD1 as a possible D gene (6 bases). With 3 bases removed from V and 0 bases from J, the gap between germline ends came to 12 bases. Germline V gives CDR1 LNHDA, CDR2 SQIVND (reference sequence). The CDR3 loop spans 16 amino acids. The CDR3 here is CASSIAAGDSGNTIYF. In nucleotides, the CDR3 is TGTGCCAGTAGTATTGCCGCAGGGGACTCTGGAAACACCATATATTTT.

This clone was picked up one time. The chain uses TRBV5-1 and TRBJ1-4; TRBD1 matches 7 bases. Trimming cost V 2 bases and J 8 bases; bases outside gene matches: 0. CDR3 length: 12 residues. The germline CDR1 and CDR2 sequences are SGHRS and YFSETQ. The CDR3 DNA follows: TGCGCCAGCAGCTTACAGGGGGAAAAACTGTTTTTT. It translates to CASSLQGEKLFF.

This rearrangement joins TRBV14 to TRBJ1-2; D ambiguous. The CDR3 has 15 amino acids. Trimming removed 0 bases at V and 4 bases at J, with 12 bases between. The V gene's germline CDR1 is SGHDN and CDR2 FVKESK. In DNA, the CDR3 is TGTGCCAGCAGCCAAGATGCAGGATGGAGCTATGGCTACACCTTC. Amino acids: CASSQDAGWSYGYTF.

The chain combines TRBV28 with TRBJ2-6; D ambiguous. Trimming shortened V by 6 bases and J by 1 base, and 4 bases separated the two germline ends. The germline V gene has CDR1 MDHEN and CDR2 SYDVKM. The CDR3 is 13 residues long. CDR3 sequence (DNA): TGTGCCAGCAGCCTGTCTGGGGCCAACGTCCTGACTTTC. It is translated as CASSLSGANVLTF.

The chain recombines TRBV4-2 with TRBJ2-5, with 7 bases fitting TRBD1. V shed 2 bases and J 4 bases; nucleotides not matched to a gene: 1. Germline V gene lookup returns CDR1 LGHNA and CDR2 YNFKEQ. This CDR3 spans 13 amino acids. CDR3 in amino acids: CASSQRQGETQYF. The CDR3 coding sequence is TGTGCCAGCAGCCAACGACAGGGAGAGACCCAGTACTTC.

The V and J genes are TRBV5-1 and TRBJ2-5; D not certain. Germline values: CDR1 SGHRS, CDR2 YFSETQ. The CDR3 loop spans 14 amino acids. V was trimmed by 0 bases and J by 5 bases, leaving 11 bases between them. The CDR3 sequence: CASSLGGVQETQYF. In nucleotides, the CDR3 is TGCGCCAGCAGCTTGGGTGGGGTTCAGGAGACCCAGTACTTC.